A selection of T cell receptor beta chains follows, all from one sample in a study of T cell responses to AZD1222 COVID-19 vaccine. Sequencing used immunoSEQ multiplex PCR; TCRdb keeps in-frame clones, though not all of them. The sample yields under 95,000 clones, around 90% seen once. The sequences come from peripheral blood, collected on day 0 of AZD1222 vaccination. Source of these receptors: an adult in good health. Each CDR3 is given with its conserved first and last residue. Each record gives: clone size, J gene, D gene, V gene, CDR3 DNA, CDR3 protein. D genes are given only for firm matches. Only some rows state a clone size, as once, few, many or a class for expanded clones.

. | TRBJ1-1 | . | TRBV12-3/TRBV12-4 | TGTGCCAGCAGTTCAGGTTTAGCTTTCTTT | CASSSGLAFF
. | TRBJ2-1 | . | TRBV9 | TGTGCCAGCAGCGTAGGGGGGAGTCCAATCGGCAATGAGCAGTTCTTC | CASSVGGSPIGNEQFF
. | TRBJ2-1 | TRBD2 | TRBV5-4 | TGTGCCAGCAGCCTTGGTACAAGCGGGGGCTACAATGAGCAGTTCTTC | CASSLGTSGGYNEQFF
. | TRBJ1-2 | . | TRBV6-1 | TGTGCCAGCAGTGAATATTCAGGGGAAAGGTATGGCTACACCTTC | CASSEYSGERYGYTF
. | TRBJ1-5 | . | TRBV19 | TGTGCCAGTAGTATAGAACAGGGTACCGGTCAGCCCCAGCATTTT | CASSIEQGTGQPQHF
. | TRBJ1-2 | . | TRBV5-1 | TGCGCCAGCAGCTTGGACGGGGGCAGTTATGGCTACACCTTC | CASSLDGGSYGYTF
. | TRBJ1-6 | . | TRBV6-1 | TGTGCCAGCAGTGAATTGCAGATTAATTCACCCCTCCACTTT | CASSELQINSPLHF
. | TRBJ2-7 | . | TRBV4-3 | TGCGCCAGCAGCCCTACGGGCTGGGACGAGCAGTACTTC | CASSPTGWDEQYF
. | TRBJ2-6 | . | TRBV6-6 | TGTGCCAGCAGTTACGGGGGTGGGGCCAACGTCCTGACTTTC | CASSYGGGANVLTF
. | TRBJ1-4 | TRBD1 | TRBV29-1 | TGCAGCGTGGAACGACAGGGACAACTGTTTTTT | CSVERQGQLFF
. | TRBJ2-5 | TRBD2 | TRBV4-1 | TGCGCCAGCAGCCAAGATCGGGCGGGGGGGCTTCGGGAGACCCAGTACTTC | CASSQDRAGGLRETQYF
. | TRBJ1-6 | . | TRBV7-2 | TGTGCCAGCAGCGCACCGGGACTGAATAATTCACCCCTCCACTTT | CASSAPGLNNSPLHF
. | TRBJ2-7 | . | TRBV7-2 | TGTGCCAGCAGCTTTGCGGCGGGGCGCTACTACGAGCAGTACTTC | CASSFAAGRYYEQYF
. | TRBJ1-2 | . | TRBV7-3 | TGTGCCAGCAGCCAGGGGAGTGAGGGGCTCGGCTACACCTTC | CASSQGSEGLGYTF
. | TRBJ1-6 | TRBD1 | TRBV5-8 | TGTGCCAGCAGCCCGGGACAGGATTCACCCCTCCACTTT | CASSPGQDSPLHF
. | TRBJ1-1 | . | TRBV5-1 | TGCGCCAGCAGCTTGGAGGGGGGCCTTGAAGCTTTCTTT | CASSLEGGLEAFF
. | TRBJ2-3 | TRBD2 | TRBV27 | TGTGCCAGCAGTTTATTCCCTAGCGGGGGTGTAGATACGCAGTATTTT | CASSLFPSGGVDTQYF
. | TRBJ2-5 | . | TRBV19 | TGTGCCAGTAGTATAGGGGGGCGGGCCCAGTACTTC | CASSIGGRAQYF
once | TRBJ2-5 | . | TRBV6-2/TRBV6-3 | TGTGCCAGCAGTTTTGGACTACAAGAGACCCAGTACTTC | CASSFGLQETQYF
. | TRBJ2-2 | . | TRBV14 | TGTGCCAGCAGCACCCCAGGGGCCAACACCGGGGAGCTGTTTTTT | CASSTPGANTGELFF
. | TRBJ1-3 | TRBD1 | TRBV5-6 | TGTGCCAGCAGCCCCGACAGGGGTCGAAACACCATATATTTT | CASSPDRGRNTIYF
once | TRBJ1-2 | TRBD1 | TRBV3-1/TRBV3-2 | TGTGCCAGCAGCCACATCGACAGGGGGCGTCCTAACTATGGCTACACCTTC | CASSHIDRGRPNYGYTF
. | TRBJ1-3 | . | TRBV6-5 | TGTGCCAGCAGTTACCAAAGAGGAAACACCATATATTTT | CASSYQRGNTIYF
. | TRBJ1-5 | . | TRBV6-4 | TGTGCCAGCAGAAGGGGAAGGGATCAGCCCCAGCATTTT | CASRRGRDQPQHF
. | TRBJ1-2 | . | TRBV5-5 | TGTGCCAGCAGCTTGGGGGAAGACTATGGCTACACCTTC | CASSLGEDYGYTF
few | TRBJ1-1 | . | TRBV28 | TGTGCCAGCAGGCCCCCATTGGCACAGACAAACACTGAAGCTTTCTTT | CASRPPLAQTNTEAFF
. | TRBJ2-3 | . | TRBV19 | TGTGCCAGTAGCACTAGCTTAGATACGCAGTATTTT | CASSTSLDTQYF
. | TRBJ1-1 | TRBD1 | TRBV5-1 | TGCGCCAGCAGCCCCCAGGGGGCTTCCGAGGTTTGGACTGAAGCTTTCTTT | CASSPQGASEVWTEAFF
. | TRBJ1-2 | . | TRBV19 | TGTGCCAGTAGAAAACCGGGACAAGCCGGCTATGGCTACACCTTC | CASRKPGQAGYGYTF